This entry concerns a single T cell receptor beta chain. Sequencing was performed with immunoSEQ multiplex PCR; in TCRdb, only in-frame clones are kept and a portion is missing. The sample has about 220,000 clones, around 94% seen once; the top ten hold more than 1.3%. These data belong to a study of control samples from healthy donors and cancer patients. CDR3 length: 14 residues. The V end was cut by 0 bases, the J end by 2 bases, with 7 bases between. Germline lookup yields CDR1 MNHEY and CDR2 SVGEGT. Sequencing input: blood. The sequence was collected from a man aged 45-65 years in good health. The V and J genes are TRBV6-2 or TRBV6-3 and TRBJ1-2; no clear D gene. The chain's CDR3 is CASSYSDRNYGYTF. Written as DNA, the CDR3 is TGTGCCAGCAGTTACTCGGACCGAAACTATGGCTACACCTTC.